Listed below are T cell receptor beta chains from one sample, sequenced in a study of shared clonotypes between healthy human individuals. Assay: immunoSEQ multiplex PCR; the TCRdb copy retains only in-frame clones and omits some. The table lists roughly 2,300,000 clones, roughly 92% of them singletons. What was sequenced was naive CD4+ T cells from PBMCs. These receptors were taken from a man between 18 and 35 years old in good health. Some clones in this sample may be carry-over from other donors' samples. The CDR3 runs from the conserved cysteine through the conserved F or W. The D gene is left open where the match is weak. Size is stated for part of the rows, as once, few or many counts, or as a class when the clone is expanded.

TRBV28	.	.	TRBJ1-3	TGTGCCAGCAGCCCCACTGGAGGGCCATATGCTGGAAACACCATATATTTT	CASSPTGGPYAGNTIYF
TRBV7-3	.	TRBD1	TRBJ1-1	TGTGCCAGCAGCTTAAAAGGGGGCCCAGAAGCTTTCTTT	CASSLKGGPEAFF
TRBV4-2	.	.	TRBJ2-1	TGTGCCAGCAGCCAAGATAACGGGGGCCAGACCTACAATGAGCAGTTCTTC	CASSQDNGGQTYNEQFF
TRBV7-8	.	.	TRBJ1-1	TGTGCCAGCAGCTTAGAGCGGGCTCTGACTGAAGCTTTCTTT	CASSLERALTEAFF
TRBV6-1	once	.	TRBJ2-2	TGTGCCAGCAGCCCCGAGACCGGGGAGCTGTTTTTT	CASSPETGELFF
TRBV7-2	.	TRBD2	TRBJ2-5	TGTGCCAGCAGAAGGACTAGCGGGAGGGAAGAGACCCAGTACTTC	CASRRTSGREETQYF
TRBV5-1	.	TRBD2	TRBJ2-7	TGCGCCAGCAGCGAGGGGACTAGCGGGAGGGGTGAGCAGTACTTC	CASSEGTSGRGEQYF
TRBV30	.	TRBD2	TRBJ2-1	TGTGCCTGGAGTGTACGGTCTAGCGGGATAGGGGAGCAGTTCTTC	CAWSVRSSGIGEQFF
TRBV7-3	.	TRBD2	TRBJ2-7	TGTGCCAGCAAAAGCTGGGGACTAGCGGCCTACGAGCAGTACTTC	CASKSWGLAAYEQYF
TRBV4-3	.	.	TRBJ2-3	TGCGCCAGCAGCCAAGACGTGTTCACAGATACGCAGTATTTT	CASSQDVFTDTQYF
TRBV28	.	.	TRBJ1-5	TGTGCCAGCAGTTCCTTGGGGGCAGCGCTCCATCAGCCCCAGCATTTT	CASSSLGAALHQPQHF
TRBV28	.	TRBD1	TRBJ2-7	TGTGCCAGCAGTTTAAGACAGGGGAACGAGCAGTACTTC	CASSLRQGNEQYF
TRBV5-1	.	TRBD1	TRBJ2-2	TGCGCCAGCACCTCGGGACAGGGCTTTACCGGGGAGCTGTTTTTT	CASTSGQGFTGELFF
TRBV29-1	.	.	TRBJ2-1	TGCAGCGTTGAAGATCTTCGTCGGTACAATGAGCAGTTCTTC	CSVEDLRRYNEQFF
TRBV7-9	.	TRBD2	TRBJ2-7	TGTGCCAGCAGCCCAGGCGGGGGGAGGAACGAGCAGTACTTC	CASSPGGGRNEQYF
TRBV4-1	few	TRBD1	TRBJ1-2	TGCGCCAGCAGCCAGCCGGGACAGATTAACTATGGCTACACCTTC	CASSQPGQINYGYTF
TRBV28	.	TRBD1	TRBJ1-5	TGTGCCAGCAGTTTGTCAGGGGGCGCATGGCAGCCCCAGCATTTT	CASSLSGGAWQPQHF
TRBV7-8	.	.	TRBJ2-7	TGTGCCAGCAGCTTAGCGGGCGCACCCTACGAGCAGTACTTC	CASSLAGAPYEQYF
TRBV6-6	.	TRBD1	TRBJ2-1	TGTGCCAGCAGTAACAGGGGGCTTTACAATGAGCAGTTCTTC	CASSNRGLYNEQFF
TRBV7-6	once	.	TRBJ1-2	TGTGCCAGCAGCTCCGCCCGGGACATTACTAACTATGGCTACACCTTC	CASSSARDITNYGYTF
TRBV30	.	TRBD1	TRBJ1-1	TGTGCCTGTTCGACAGGGGGCACTGAAGCTTTCTTT	CACSTGGTEAFF
TRBV7-2	once	TRBD1	TRBJ2-7	TGTGCCAGCAGCTCGCGACACGGGACAGTCCACGAGCAGTACTTC	CASSSRHGTVHEQYF